This is a list of T cell receptor beta chains from one sample in a study of blood T cells in healthy people across ages. TCRdb reprocessed the 5' RACE reads via MiXCR and lists one record per CDR3 protein. Among some 1.5 million distinct CDR3 sequences, about 28% were seen once, and the ten largest hold 6.5% to 8.5%. The sample was blood. All receptors come from a woman in her 30s in good health. CDR3s include the opening cysteine and the closing phenylalanine or tryptophan. Size tells how often a clone was seen (once, few, many) or the class of an expanded clone, and some rows leave it out.

size: -
V: TRBV3-1
CDR3: CASTRGRTGELFF

size: many
V: TRBV9
CDR3: CASSAPREETQYF

size: -
V: TRBV5-1
CDR3: CASSLAGTSGGRSTDTQYF

size: few
V: TRBV2
CDR3: CASTRDSPSEQYF

size: few
V: TRBV5-1
CDR3: CASSSDGTDDQPQHF

size: -
V: TRBV7-3
CDR3: CASSSTTSPGETQYF

size: once
V: TRBV6-5
CDR3: CASKSTGTQWAFF

size: -
V: TRBV6-6
CDR3: CASTEELVFDAGELFF

size: -
V: TRBV28
CDR3: CASSGGLAGITGELFF

size: few
V: TRBV12-3/TRBV12-4
CDR3: CASSRSGGGTEAFF

size: -
V: TRBV2
CDR3: CASRDPYEQYF

size: few
V: TRBV29-1
CDR3: CSVGHLANTEAFF

size: few
V: TRBV5-1
CDR3: CASSLGLAGVSYNEQFF

size: few
V: TRBV3-1
CDR3: CASSQDRGARAFF

size: -
V: TRBV19
CDR3: CASSGPSGASSGNTIYF

size: -
V: TRBV27
CDR3: CAGSLSGSMNTEAFF

size: few
V: TRBV6-1
CDR3: CASSPITGTGSYGYTF

size: many
V: TRBV5-1
CDR3: CASSFDQGDRYEQYF

size: many
V: TRBV29-1
CDR3: CSVETFSNEQFF

size: many
V: TRBV5-1
CDR3: CASSSDGNYGYTF

size: many
V: TRBV7-8
CDR3: CASSLGAGGRAYEQYF

size: many
V: TRBV7-9
CDR3: CASSLSTGARSSYNEQFF

size: -
V: TRBV11-2
CDR3: CASSLDLAGFRGAGELFF

size: once
V: TRBV9
CDR3: CASSTRSGQGGYGYTF

size: few
V: TRBV5-6
CDR3: CASSSTGQGFTDTQYF

size: -
V: TRBV5-6
CDR3: CASFGTGDLGAFF

size: many
V: TRBV4-2
CDR3: CASSQVLRGYEQYF

size: few
V: TRBV12-3/TRBV12-4
CDR3: CASRSRDTQYF

size: -
V: TRBV4-2
CDR3: CASSQDDARPAQYF

size: -
V: TRBV15
CDR3: CATSVGLAEETQYF

size: many
V: TRBV20-1
CDR3: CSAGGDRGTGYTF

size: -
V: TRBV29-1
CDR3: CSVEEQGSLRCTF

size: -
V: TRBV30
CDR3: CAWSAEGNSPLHF

size: many
V: TRBV20-1
CDR3: CSALPGQGNGYTF

size: few
V: TRBV24-1
CDR3: CATSDASGDTQYF

size: few
V: TRBV10-3
CDR3: CAISESKREPYDEQFF

size: -
V: TRBV20-1
CDR3: CSAVGRGIHEQYF

size: many
V: TRBV25-1
CDR3: CASSETGQIYGYTF

size: -
V: TRBV12-3/TRBV12-4
CDR3: CANSLGRGKYSNQPQHF

size: -
V: TRBV5-1
CDR3: CASSGRGRAGDTQYF

size: -
V: TRBV10-3
CDR3: CAISDEEGATNEKLFF

size: few
V: TRBV20-1
CDR3: CSAREGYRVGTEAFF

size: -
V: TRBV24-1
CDR3: CATSDPRGPTYEQYF

size: few
V: TRBV12-3/TRBV12-4
CDR3: CASSPLGRSNQPQHF

size: -
V: TRBV5-1
CDR3: CASMEGSHGELFF

size: few
V: TRBV3-1
CDR3: CASSQVWVQPQHF

size: -
V: TRBV7-2
CDR3: CASRPLAGGDEQYF

size: few
V: TRBV20-1
CDR3: CSARAGLYSNQPQHF

size: few
V: TRBV6-2/TRBV6-3
CDR3: CASTRGSEQYF

size: -
V: TRBV12-3/TRBV12-4
CDR3: CASSFEGNSGNTIYF

size: -
V: TRBV5-1
CDR3: CASSLGLGGGDGYTF

size: -
V: TRBV5-1
CDR3: CASSSPRASGNPYEQYF